This TCR beta chain comes out of a study of cytomegalovirus exposure and HLA in healthy donors. Study-level findings and limits: Several of the most significant clusters appeared, in a later analysis, to be linked to common viral pathogens. A later analysis found most CMV-associated TCR beta chains apparently HLA-restricted.

Primers: 60 Vbeta forward and 13 Jbeta reverse. This table comes from immunoSEQ multiplex PCR, and its TCRdb copy is limited to in-frame clones, with some not included. Here the sample spans more than 110,000 clones, over 70% being singletons. Details on this clone: Antigen specificity is unknown.

The CDR3 is 17 amino acids. Per germline, CDR1 SGDLS and CDR2 YYNGEE. V shed 3 bases and J 5 bases; nucleotides not matched to a gene: 10. This receptor was taken from a man aged 18-30 years in good health and CMV-seronegative. What was sequenced was PBMCs. The chain carries TRBV9 and TRBJ2-3; TRBD2 aligns across 12 bases. CDR3 amino acids: CASSAASTSGGEDTQYF. As DNA, the CDR3 is TGTGCCAGCAGCGCGGCGTCGACTAGCGGGGGAGAAGATACGCAGTATTTT.